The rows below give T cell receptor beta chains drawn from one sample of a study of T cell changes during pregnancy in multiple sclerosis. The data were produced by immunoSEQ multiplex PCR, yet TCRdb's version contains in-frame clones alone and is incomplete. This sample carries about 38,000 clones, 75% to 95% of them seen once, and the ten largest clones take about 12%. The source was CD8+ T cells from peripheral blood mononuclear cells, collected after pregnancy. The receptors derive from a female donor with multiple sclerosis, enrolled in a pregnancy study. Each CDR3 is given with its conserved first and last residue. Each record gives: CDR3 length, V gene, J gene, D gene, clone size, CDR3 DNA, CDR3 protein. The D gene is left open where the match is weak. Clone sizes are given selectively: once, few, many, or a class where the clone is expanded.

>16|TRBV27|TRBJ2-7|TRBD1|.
TGTGCCAGCAAGGTCAGGGGGTGGGCCAATACCTACGAGCAGTACTTC
CASKVRGWANTYEQYF
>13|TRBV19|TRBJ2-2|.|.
TGTGCCAGTAGAGGAGTAAGCACCGGGGAGCTGTTTTTT
CASRGVSTGELFF
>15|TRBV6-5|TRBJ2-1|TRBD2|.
TGTGCCAGCAGTATCGGGACTACCTATTACAATGAGCAGTTCTTC
CASSIGTTYYNEQFF
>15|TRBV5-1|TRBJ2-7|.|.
TGCGCCAGCAGCTTGGCCTGGCGGGAACGTGTCGAGCAGTACTTC
CASSLAWRERVEQYF
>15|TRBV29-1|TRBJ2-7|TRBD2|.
TGCAGCGTTGAACTGGCTAGCGGGAGCTCCTACGAGCAGTACTTC
CSVELASGSSYEQYF
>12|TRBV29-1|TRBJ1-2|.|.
TGCAGCGTTGAAGGGAGAAACTATGGCTACACCTTC
CSVEGRNYGYTF
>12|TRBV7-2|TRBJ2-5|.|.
TGTGCCAGGGGGCAGGGAACGGAGACCCAGTACTTC
CARGQGTETQYF
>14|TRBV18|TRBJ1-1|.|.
TGTGCCAGCTCACCAGTACCCCCGGACACTGAAGCTTTCTTT
CASSPVPPDTEAFF
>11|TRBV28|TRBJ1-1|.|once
TGTGCCAGCAGATGGGGGGATGGAGCTTTCTTT
CASRWGDGAFF
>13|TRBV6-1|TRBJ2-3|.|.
TGTGCCAGCGTTGGACTTTACGCAGATACGCAGTATTTT
CASVGLYADTQYF
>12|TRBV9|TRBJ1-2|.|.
TGTGCCAGCAGCGTAGCCGGCTATGGCTACACCTTC
CASSVAGYGYTF
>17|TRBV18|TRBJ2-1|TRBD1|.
TGTGCCAGCTCACCGTTGCGGGGCAGGGGGCATGAAAATGAGCAGTTCTTC
CASSPLRGRGHENEQFF
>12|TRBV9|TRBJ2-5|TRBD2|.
TGTGCCAGCGGAGCGGGGGGGGCGACCCAGTACTTC
CASGAGGATQYF
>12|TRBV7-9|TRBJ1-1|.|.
TGTGCCAGCAGCTTAGGGACAGCTGAAGCTTTCTTT
CASSLGTAEAFF
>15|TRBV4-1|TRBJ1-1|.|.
TGCGCCAGCAGCCCCCTAGGCGGGGGGCGGACTGAAGCTTTCTTT
CASSPLGGGRTEAFF
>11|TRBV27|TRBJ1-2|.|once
TGTGCCAGCAGTTTCCCCAATGGCTACACCTTC
CASSFPNGYTF
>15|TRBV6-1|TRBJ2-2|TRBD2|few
TGTGCCAGCAGTGAAGAGGGTAGCGGGGCCGGGGAGCTGTTTTTT
CASSEEGSGAGELFF
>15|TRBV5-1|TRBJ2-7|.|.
TGCGCCAGCAGCTTGAGGTTCGGGAGCAACTACGAGCAGTACTTC
CASSLRFGSNYEQYF
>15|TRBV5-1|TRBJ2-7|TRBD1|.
TGCGCCAGCAGCTTCTCCGGGACAGGAGCCTACGAGCAGTACTTC
CASSFSGTGAYEQYF
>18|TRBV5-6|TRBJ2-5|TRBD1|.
TGTGCCAGCAGCTTGGCCTGGCTGAGGGACAGCTCCCAAGAGACCCAGTACTTC
CASSLAWLRDSSQETQYF
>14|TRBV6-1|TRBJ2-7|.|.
TGTGCCAGCAATTCCCGACTTAGCGGCTACGAGCAGTACTTC
CASNSRLSGYEQYF
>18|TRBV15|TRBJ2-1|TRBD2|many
TGTGCCACCAGCACCACCGGGACTAGCGGGGGGGCCAGCCTTGAGCAGTTCTTC
CATSTTGTSGGASLEQFF
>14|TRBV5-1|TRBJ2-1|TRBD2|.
TGCGCCAGCAGCGCTGGCAGCGGGGCCTATGAGCAGTTCTTC
CASSAGSGAYEQFF
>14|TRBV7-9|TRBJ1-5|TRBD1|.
TGTGCCAGCAGCGCCGGGACAGGCAATCAGCCCCAGCATTTT
CASSAGTGNQPQHF
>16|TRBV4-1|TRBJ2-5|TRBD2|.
TGCGCCAGCAGCCACTCACTAGCGGGAGGGCCAGGGACCCAGTACTTC
CASSHSLAGGPGTQYF
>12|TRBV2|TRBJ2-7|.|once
TGTGCCAGCATCGACAGCTTCTCCGAGCAGTACTTC
CASIDSFSEQYF
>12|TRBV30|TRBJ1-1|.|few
TGTGCCTGGAGGACAGTTTCTACTGAAGCTTTCTTT
CAWRTVSTEAFF
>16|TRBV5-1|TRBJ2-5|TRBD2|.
TGCGCCAGCAGCTTAGTACTAGCGGGGGCGGAAGAGACCCAGTACTTC
CASSLVLAGAEETQYF
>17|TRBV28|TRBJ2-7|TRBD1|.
TGTGCCAGCTCCCCTTTCGCGGTTACAGGGGTAAACTACGAGCAGTACTTC
CASSPFAVTGVNYEQYF
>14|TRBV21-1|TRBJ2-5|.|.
TGTGCCAGCAGCCGCGGGACAGGGCAAGAGACCCAGTACTTC
CASSRGTGQETQYF
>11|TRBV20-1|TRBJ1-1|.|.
TGCAGTGCTAGAGAAACAGGATCCGCTTTCTTT
CSARETGSAFF
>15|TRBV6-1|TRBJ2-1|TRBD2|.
TGTGCCAGCAGTGAAGTGGGGGGGGGTGGAAATGAGCAGTTCTTC
CASSEVGGGGNEQFF
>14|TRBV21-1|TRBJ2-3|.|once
TGTGCCAGCAGCCAAGCTAGCGGTTCGTATACGCAGTATTTT
CASSQASGSYTQYF
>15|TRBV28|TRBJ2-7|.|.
TGTGCCAGCAGTTTATTGCAGGGGTACCACTACGAGCAGTACTTC
CASSLLQGYHYEQYF
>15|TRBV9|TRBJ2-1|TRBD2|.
TGTGCCAGCAGCACTAGCGGTCACTCCTACAATGAGCAGTTCTTC
CASSTSGHSYNEQFF
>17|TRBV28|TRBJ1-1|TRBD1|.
TGTGCCAGCAGTTTCTTTATAACAGGGGGGGGCATCCGTCACAGCTTCTTT
CASSFFITGGGIRHSFF
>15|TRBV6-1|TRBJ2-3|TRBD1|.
TGTGCCAGCAGTGAGCGGGACAGGGACACAGATACGCAGTATTTT
CASSERDRDTDTQYF
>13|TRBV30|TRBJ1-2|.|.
TGTGCCTGGACCGGGACAACAGAGGATGGCTACACCTTC
CAWTGTTEDGYTF